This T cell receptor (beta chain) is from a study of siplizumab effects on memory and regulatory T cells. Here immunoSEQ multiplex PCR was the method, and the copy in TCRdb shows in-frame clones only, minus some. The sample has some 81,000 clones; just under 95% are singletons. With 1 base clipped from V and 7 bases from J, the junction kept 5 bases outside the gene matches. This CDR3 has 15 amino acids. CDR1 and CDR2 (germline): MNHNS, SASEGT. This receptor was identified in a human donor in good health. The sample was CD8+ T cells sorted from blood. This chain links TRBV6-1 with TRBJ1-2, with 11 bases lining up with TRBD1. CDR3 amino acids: CASSEEGGQGAGYTF. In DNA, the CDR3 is TGTGCCAGCAGTGAAGAGGGAGGACAGGGGGCTGGCTACACCTTC.